These T cell receptor beta chains were read from a single sample in a study of a mutant IDH1 vaccine in newly diagnosed glioma. Clones were read by immunoSEQ multiplex PCR, and TCRdb kept only the in-frame ones, dropping some. The table has tens of thousands of clones, roughly 61% seen once. Their recognized antigens are unknown. Sample: peripheral blood mononuclear cells (PBMCs), taken from a glioma patient whose treatment included an IDH1 peptide vaccine. The receptors were sampled from a man aged 35 to 55 with glioma. Some clones in this sample may be carry-over from other donors' samples. Both conserved end residues are part of each CDR3. The order of the fields is clone size, J gene, D gene, V gene, CDR3 protein, CDR3 DNA. A D gene is named only where the DNA matches it firmly. Clone sizes are given selectively: once, few, many, or a class where the clone is expanded.

. | TRBJ2-2 | . | TRBV28 | CASSSGLLNTGELFF | TGTGCCAGCAGTTCGGGACTCTTGAACACCGGGGAGCTGTTTTTT
. | TRBJ1-4 | . | TRBV12-5 | CASGLGGREKLFF | TGTGCTAGTGGTTTGGGGGGACGCGAAAAACTGTTTTTT
. | TRBJ2-5 | . | TRBV30 | CAWSVERLAQYF | TGTGCCTGGAGTGTCGAGAGATTGGCCCAGTACTTC
. | TRBJ1-5 | . | TRBV30 | CAWSGSNNQPQHF | TGTGCCTGGAGCGGGAGCAACAATCAGCCCCAGCATTTT
. | TRBJ2-5 | . | TRBV4-1 | CASSRGETQYF | TGCGCCAGCAGCCGGGGAGAGACCCAGTACTTC
. | TRBJ2-1 | . | TRBV7-9 | CASSPVGGRVAGDEQFF | TGTGCCAGCAGCCCAGTCGGGGGCAGAGTCGCGGGTGATGAGCAGTTCTTC
. | TRBJ1-5 | TRBD1 | TRBV18 | CASSDRQGGYQPQHF | TGTGCCAGCTCCGACCGACAGGGCGGATATCAGCCCCAGCATTTT
few | TRBJ1-2 | . | TRBV19 | CASSMFIGFVDYGYTF | TGTGCCAGTAGTATGTTTATCGGGTTTGTGGACTATGGCTACACCTTC
. | TRBJ2-5 | . | TRBV18 | CASSSDQETQYF | TGTGCCAGCTCATCAGACCAAGAGACCCAGTACTTC
few | TRBJ1-5 | . | TRBV10-3 | CAIRVDSNQPQHF | TGTGCCATCAGGGTGGATAGCAATCAGCCCCAGCATTTT
few | TRBJ2-2 | TRBD1 | TRBV7-8 | CASSSGQGAIGELFF | TGTGCCAGCAGCTCCGGACAGGGGGCCATCGGGGAGCTGTTTTTT
few | TRBJ1-4 | . | TRBV5-6 | CASSPVQGEKLFF | TGTGCCAGCAGCCCGGTTCAGGGTGAAAAACTGTTTTTT
. | TRBJ1-4 | TRBD1 | TRBV5-8 | CASSSGQGVGEKLFF | TGTGCCAGCAGCTCTGGACAGGGGGTAGGAGAAAAACTGTTTTTT
. | TRBJ2-5 | TRBD1 | TRBV10-3 | CAISESGGQGETQYF | TGTGCCATCAGTGAGTCCGGGGGACAGGGTGAGACCCAGTACTTC
. | TRBJ2-5 | . | TRBV19 | CASSLLGGTQYF | TGTGCCAGTAGTCTGCTTGGGGGGACCCAGTACTTC
few | TRBJ1-6 | . | TRBV19 | CASQFGGYNSPLHF | TGTGCCAGCCAGTTCGGGGGATATAATTCACCCCTCCACTTT
. | TRBJ2-7 | TRBD2 | TRBV7-8 | CASSLAVRGIEQYF | TGTGCCAGCAGCTTAGCGGTGCGGGGGATCGAGCAGTACTTC
. | TRBJ2-1 | . | TRBV11-3 | CASSGGGSSNEQFF | TGTGCCAGCAGCGGGGGAGGCTCTTCAAATGAGCAGTTCTTC
. | TRBJ1-5 | TRBD1 | TRBV19 | CASSPETGRIGNQPQHF | TGTGCCAGTAGTCCGGAGACAGGGAGGATCGGCAATCAGCCCCAGCATTTT
few | TRBJ1-2 | . | TRBV10-1 | CASSENSGDPRGYTF | TGCGCCAGCAGTGAGAACAGTGGGGACCCTCGTGGCTACACCTTC
few | TRBJ2-3 | TRBD2 | TRBV5-6 | CASSARRLAGITDTQYF | TGTGCCAGCAGCGCCAGGCGACTAGCGGGGATCACAGATACGCAGTATTTT
. | TRBJ1-1 | . | TRBV6-5 | CASSYGTRVNTEAFF | TGTGCCAGCAGTTACGGGACAAGGGTGAACACTGAAGCTTTCTTT
. | TRBJ1-3 | . | TRBV6-1 | CASSEVGVSGNTIYF | TGTGCCAGCAGTGAAGTCGGCGTCTCTGGAAACACCATATATTTT
few | TRBJ2-5 | . | TRBV5-6 | CASSLPPVQETQYF | TGTGCCAGCAGCTTGCCCCCAGTACAAGAGACCCAGTACTTC
. | TRBJ1-6 | . | TRBV7-8 | CASSLGPPTDRNSPLHF | TGTGCCAGCAGCTTAGGCCCTCCGACAGATCGGAATTCACCCCTCCACTTT
. | TRBJ2-7 | . | TRBV5-1 | CASSLVDGSYEQYF | TGCGCCAGCAGCTTGGTGGACGGCAGCTACGAGCAGTACTTC
. | TRBJ1-2 | . | TRBV5-6 | CASSLFTGSTYGYTF | TGTGCCAGCAGCTTGTTCACAGGGTCTACCTATGGCTACACCTTC
. | TRBJ1-2 | . | TRBV25-1 | CASSEYGGGIYGYTF | TGTGCCAGCAGTGAATACGGGGGGGGCATCTATGGCTACACCTTC
. | TRBJ1-4 | TRBD1 | TRBV29-1 | CSGRQGLGEKLFF | TGCAGCGGCAGACAGGGGCTGGGGGAAAAACTGTTTTTT
. | TRBJ2-2 | TRBD2 | TRBV4-2 | CASSQVGLAGGSNTGELFF | TGTGCCAGCAGCCAAGTTGGGCTAGCGGGGGGATCGAACACCGGGGAGCTGTTTTTT
few | TRBJ1-4 | . | TRBV5-4 | CASSLAPGEKLFF | TGTGCCAGCAGCTTGGCACCTGGCGAAAAACTGTTTTTT
. | TRBJ1-3 | . | TRBV7-9 | CASSLAPRNTIYF | TGTGCCAGCAGCTTAGCGCCTAGGAACACCATATATTTT
. | TRBJ1-5 | . | TRBV19 | CASTHRGNQPQHF | TGTGCCAGTACCCACCGGGGGAATCAGCCCCAGCATTTT
. | TRBJ1-5 | TRBD1 | TRBV10-3 | CAINRGGSNQPQHF | TGTGCCATCAACAGGGGAGGTAGCAATCAGCCCCAGCATTTT
. | TRBJ2-2 | TRBD1 | TRBV11-3 | CASSGTTGAAGELFF | TGTGCCAGCAGCGGCACGACAGGGGCCGCCGGGGAGCTGTTTTTT
. | TRBJ2-5 | TRBD1 | TRBV5-6 | CASSLGTGGAQTQYF | TGTGCCAGCAGCTTGGGGACAGGGGGCGCGCAGACCCAGTACTTC
once | TRBJ2-7 | TRBD1 | TRBV11-2 | CASSLDQGVAYEQYF | TGTGCCAGCAGCTTAGATCAGGGGGTGGCCTACGAGCAGTACTTC
. | TRBJ1-5 | . | TRBV4-1 | CASSQVGLINQPQHF | TGCGCCAGCAGCCAAGTTGGACTGATCAATCAGCCCCAGCATTTT
. | TRBJ2-2 | TRBD2 | TRBV19 | CASSRGASGANTGELFF | TGTGCCAGTAGTCGTGGGGCTAGCGGGGCCAACACCGGGGAGCTGTTTTTT
few | TRBJ1-2 | TRBD1 | TRBV5-1 | CASSFSRDRGRYGYTF | TGCGCCAGCAGCTTTTCCCGGGACAGGGGTCGATATGGCTACACCTTC
. | TRBJ2-7 | TRBD1 | TRBV6-5 | CASSRIGQGHEQYF | TGTGCCAGCAGTCGAATCGGACAGGGTCACGAGCAGTACTTC
. | TRBJ2-3 | . | TRBV6-1 | CATQTGVGTDTQYF | TGTGCCACCCAAACGGGGGTTGGCACAGATACGCAGTATTTT
. | TRBJ1-5 | . | TRBV2 | CASRGEPGPQHF | TGTGCCAGCAGAGGGGAGCCGGGGCCCCAGCATTTT
. | TRBJ1-5 | . | TRBV7-2 | CASSLGGENQPQHF | TGTGCCAGCAGCTTAGGTGGGGAGAATCAGCCCCAGCATTTT
. | TRBJ1-1 | . | TRBV4-1 | CASSQGKWTPDDTEAFF | TGCGCCAGCAGCCAAGGCAAGTGGACTCCTGACGACACTGAAGCTTTCTTT
. | TRBJ1-2 | . | TRBV2 | CASSEARQAYGYTF | TGTGCCAGCAGTGAAGCGCGCCAGGCCTATGGCTACACCTTC
. | TRBJ1-2 | TRBD1 | TRBV28 | CASSPRDRGSGYTF | TGTGCCAGCAGTCCCAGGGACAGGGGGTCTGGCTACACCTTC
. | TRBJ2-1 | TRBD1 | TRBV7-9 | CAPGGRGPYNEQFF | TGTGCCCCTGGGGGCAGGGGGCCCTACAATGAGCAGTTCTTC
. | TRBJ2-5 | TRBD2 | TRBV11-2 | CASSWRGAQETQYF | TGTGCCAGCAGCTGGCGGGGGGCCCAAGAGACCCAGTACTTC
. | TRBJ1-4 | . | TRBV7-9 | CASSLRGSNEKLFF | TGTGCCAGCAGCTTAAGGGGATCTAATGAAAAACTGTTTTTT
. | TRBJ1-5 | TRBD1 | TRBV19 | CASSIDPKGAYSNQPQHF | TGTGCCAGTAGTATAGATCCGAAGGGGGCTTATAGCAATCAGCCCCAGCATTTT
. | TRBJ2-2 | . | TRBV4-1 | CASSHGRQNTGELFF | TGCGCCAGCAGCCATGGCCGACAGAACACCGGGGAGCTGTTTTTT
few | TRBJ1-6 | . | TRBV9 | CASSVDGYNSPLHF | TGTGCCAGCAGCGTAGACGGGTATAATTCACCCCTCCACTTT
. | TRBJ2-3 | . | TRBV12-5 | CASGLFVSSTDTQYF | TGTGCTAGTGGTTTGTTCGTTTCTAGCACAGATACGCAGTATTTT
once | TRBJ2-5 | . | TRBV5-1 | CASSLGQQQETQYF | TGCGCCAGCAGCTTGGGACAGCAACAAGAGACCCAGTACTTC
. | TRBJ2-2 | . | TRBV5-1 | CASSAAFTGELFF | TGCGCCAGCAGCGCCGCTTTCACCGGGGAGCTGTTTTTT
. | TRBJ1-1 | . | TRBV27 | CASREWSNTEAFF | TGTGCCAGCAGGGAATGGTCGAACACTGAAGCTTTCTTT
once | TRBJ2-7 | . | TRBV18 | CASSRSGNYEQYF | TGTGCCAGCTCAAGGTCTGGGAACTACGAGCAGTACTTC
once | TRBJ2-7 | . | TRBV18 | CASSGAVGYEQYF | TGTGCCAGCTCAGGGGCGGTGGGCTACGAGCAGTACTTC
. | TRBJ1-2 | . | TRBV7-9 | CASSKDRSGAYGYTF | TGTGCCAGCAGCAAAGACAGAAGCGGGGCCTATGGCTACACCTTC